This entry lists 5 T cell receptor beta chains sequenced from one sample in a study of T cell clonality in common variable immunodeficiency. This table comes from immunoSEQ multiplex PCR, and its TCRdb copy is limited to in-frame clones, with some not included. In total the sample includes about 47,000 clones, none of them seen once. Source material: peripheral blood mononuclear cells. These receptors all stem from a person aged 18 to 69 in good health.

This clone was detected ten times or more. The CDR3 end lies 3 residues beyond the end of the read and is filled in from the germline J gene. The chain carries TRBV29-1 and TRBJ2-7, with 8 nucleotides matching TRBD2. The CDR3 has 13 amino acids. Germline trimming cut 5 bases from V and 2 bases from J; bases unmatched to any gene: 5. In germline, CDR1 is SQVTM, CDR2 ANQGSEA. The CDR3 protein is CSVYSGATYEQYF. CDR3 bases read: TGCAGCGTTTATAGCGGGGCAACCTACGAG.

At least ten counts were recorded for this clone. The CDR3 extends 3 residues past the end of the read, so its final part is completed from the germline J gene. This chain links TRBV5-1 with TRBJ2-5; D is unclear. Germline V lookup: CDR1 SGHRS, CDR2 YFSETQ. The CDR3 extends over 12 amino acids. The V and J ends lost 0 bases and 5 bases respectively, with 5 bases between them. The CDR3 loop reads CASSLAAETQYF. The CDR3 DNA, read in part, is TGCGCCAGCAGCTTGGCCGCGGAGACC. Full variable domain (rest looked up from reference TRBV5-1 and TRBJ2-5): KAGVTQTPRYLIKTRGQQVTLSCSPISGHRSVSWYQQTPGQGLQFLFEYFSETQRNKGNFPGRFSGRQFSNSRSEMNVSTLELGDSALYLCASSLAAETQYFGPGTRLLVL.

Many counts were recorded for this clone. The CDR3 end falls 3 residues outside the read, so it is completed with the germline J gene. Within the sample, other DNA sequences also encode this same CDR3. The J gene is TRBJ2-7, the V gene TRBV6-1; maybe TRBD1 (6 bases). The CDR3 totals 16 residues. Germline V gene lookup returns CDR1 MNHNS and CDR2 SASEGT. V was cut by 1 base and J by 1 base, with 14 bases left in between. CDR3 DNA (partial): TGTGCCAGCAGTGAAGATGGGACAAATGTTTCCTACGAG. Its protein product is CASSEDGTNVSYE. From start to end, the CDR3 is CASSEDGTNVSYEQYF.

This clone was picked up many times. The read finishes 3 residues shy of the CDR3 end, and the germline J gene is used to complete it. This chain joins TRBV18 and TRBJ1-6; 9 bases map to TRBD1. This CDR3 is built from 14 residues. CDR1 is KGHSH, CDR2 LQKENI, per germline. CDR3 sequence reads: CASSEITGGKPLHF. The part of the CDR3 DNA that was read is TGTGCCAGCTCAGAAATAACAGGGGGCAAGCCC.

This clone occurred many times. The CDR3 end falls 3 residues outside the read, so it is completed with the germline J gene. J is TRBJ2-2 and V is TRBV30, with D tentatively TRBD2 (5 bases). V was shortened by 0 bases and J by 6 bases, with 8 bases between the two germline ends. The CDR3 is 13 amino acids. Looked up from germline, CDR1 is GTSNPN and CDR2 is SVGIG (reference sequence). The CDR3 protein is CAWSVLGSGELFF. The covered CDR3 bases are TGTGCCTGGAGTGTACTAGGGTCCGGGGAG.